Each of the 2 T cell receptor beta chains below was sequenced from the same sample in a study of T cells in localized non-small cell lung cancer (dated by TCRdb to the early 2020s). The library was prepared using the immunoSEQ multiplex PCR assay. As stored in TCRdb, this immuneACCESS dataset retains in-frame rearrangements with V and J assigned. A fraction of the clones does not appear; measured against another copy, unresolved V genes explain less than half of the discrepancy, and the remainder lacks a known reason. The sample records around 29,000 clones, around 93% of which are singletons. Under 30% of the sample comes from the top ten. Sample: peripheral blood, taken before any cancer treatment. The receptors were sampled from a female donor older than 55 with stage I lung adenocarcinoma.

The gene calls are TRBV13 and TRBJ1-1; 7 bases map to TRBD1. The CDR3 extends over 14 amino acids. Germline CDR1 is PRHDT and CDR2 is FYEKMQ (reference sequence). With V trimmed by 2 bases and J by 6 bases, 6 bases remained unmatched. Here the CDR3 reads CASSLFLGGSEAFF. CDR3 DNA: TGTGCCAGCAGCTTATTCTTAGGGGGCTCTGAAGCTTTCTTT.

The chain recombines TRBV7-9 with TRBJ2-7; 7 positions match TRBD1. V lost 5 bases to trimming and J lost 3 bases; unmatched junction nucleotides: 7. Germline assignment: CDR1 SEHNR and CDR2 FQNEAQ (reference sequence). The CDR3 contains 14 residues. The CDR3 here is CASSPRQGHYEQYF. The CDR3, as DNA: TGTGCCAGCAGCCCCCGACAGGGACACTACGAGCAGTACTTC.